This TCR beta chain was captured by sequencing in a study of blood T cell repertoires in COVID-19. The CDR3 totals 13 residues. Per germline, CDR1 MNHEY and CDR2 SVGAGI. V lost 7 bases, J lost 3 bases, and 3 bases stayed unmatched. Original analysis: Estimated nucleated cell counts came from reference gene primer amplification. TCRdb's table, derived via immunoSEQ multiplex PCR, lists solely in-frame clones and lacks some. Clone size and the V and J calls come from that table; the DNA yielded D and trimming. The profile shows 300,000 to 450,000 clones, roughly nine tenths of them singletons. The sample consisted of PBMCs or T cells enriched from blood (not recorded which). The source of this sequence is a man younger than 35 who had recovered from COVID-19. The chain uses TRBV6-5 and TRBJ2-7, with 10 bases identical to TRBD2. The CDR3 spells CASMTSGFYEQYF. The CDR3 DNA sequence: TGTGCCAGCATGACTAGCGGGTTCTACGAGCAGTACTTC.